This T cell receptor (beta chain) was captured in a study of Tregs in tolerant kidney transplant recipients. CDR3 length equals 14 residues. V shed 2 bases and J shed 2 bases, with 10 bases lying between them. The study, taken as a whole, reports: Biological reproducibility was not directly addressed in this study. Nucleotide sequences could not be compared across some patients' samples due to primer changes.

Measured with immunoSEQ multiplex PCR; TCRdb has only the in-frame clones, and not every one. The sample contains around 70,000 clones, roughly 92% of which appear only once. As for this clone: Its antigen is unidentified.

This clonotype was obtained from a human donor who received a combined kidney and bone marrow transplant. This sample comprised CD8+ T cells from blood, obtained before the transplant. The rearrangement links TRBV23-1 to TRBJ2-7, with D possibly TRBD1 on 6 matching bases. TRBV23-1 is treated as an ORF (open reading frame) with a function not yet certain. For the CDR3, the DNA is TGCGCCAGCAGTCAAACAGGGACAACCTACGAGCAGTACTTC. It encodes CASSQTGTTYEQYF.